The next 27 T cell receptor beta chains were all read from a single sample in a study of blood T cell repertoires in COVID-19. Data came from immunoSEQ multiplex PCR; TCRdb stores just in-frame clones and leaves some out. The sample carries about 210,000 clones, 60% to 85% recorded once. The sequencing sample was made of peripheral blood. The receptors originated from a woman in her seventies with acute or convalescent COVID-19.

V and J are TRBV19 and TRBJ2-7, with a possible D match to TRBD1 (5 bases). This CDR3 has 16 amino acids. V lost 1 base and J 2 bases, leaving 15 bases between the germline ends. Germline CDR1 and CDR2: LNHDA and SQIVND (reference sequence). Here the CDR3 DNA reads TGTGCCAGTAGTATAGCCGGACACCTCGTCCCCTACGAGCAGTACGTC. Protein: CASSIAGHLVPYEQYV.

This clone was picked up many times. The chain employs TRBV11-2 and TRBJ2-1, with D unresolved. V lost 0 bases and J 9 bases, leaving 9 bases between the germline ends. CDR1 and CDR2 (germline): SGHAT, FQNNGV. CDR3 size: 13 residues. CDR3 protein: CASSLEAGGEQFF. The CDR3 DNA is TGTGCCAGCAGCTTAGAGGCTGGTGGTGAGCAGTTCTTC.

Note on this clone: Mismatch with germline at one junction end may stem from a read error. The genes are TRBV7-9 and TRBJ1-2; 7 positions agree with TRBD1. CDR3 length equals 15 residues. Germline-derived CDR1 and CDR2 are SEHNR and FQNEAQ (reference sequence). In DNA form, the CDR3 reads TGTGCCAGCAGCCCCTCCCGGGACAGCCTCTATGACTACACCTTC. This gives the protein CASSPSRDSLYDYTF.

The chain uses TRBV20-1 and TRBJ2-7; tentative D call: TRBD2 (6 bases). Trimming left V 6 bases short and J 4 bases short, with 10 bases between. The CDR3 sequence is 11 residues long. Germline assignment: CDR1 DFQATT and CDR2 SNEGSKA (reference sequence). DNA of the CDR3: TGCAGTGCCGCGGGGAGATACGAGCAGTACTTC. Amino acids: CSAAGRYEQYF.

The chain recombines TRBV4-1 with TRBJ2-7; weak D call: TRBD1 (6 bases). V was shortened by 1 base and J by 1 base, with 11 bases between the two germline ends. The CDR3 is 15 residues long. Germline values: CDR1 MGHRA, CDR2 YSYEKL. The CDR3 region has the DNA TGCGCCAGCAGCCAAGGGGGGCCCCCTTCCTACGAGCAGTACTTC. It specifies CASSQGGPPSYEQYF.

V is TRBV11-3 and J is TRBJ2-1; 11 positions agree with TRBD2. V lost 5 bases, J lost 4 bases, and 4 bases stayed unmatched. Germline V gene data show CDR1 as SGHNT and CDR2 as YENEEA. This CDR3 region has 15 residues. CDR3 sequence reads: CASSKRLAGYNEQFF. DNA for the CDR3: TGTGCCAGCAGCAAGAGACTAGCGGGGTACAATGAGCAGTTCTTC.

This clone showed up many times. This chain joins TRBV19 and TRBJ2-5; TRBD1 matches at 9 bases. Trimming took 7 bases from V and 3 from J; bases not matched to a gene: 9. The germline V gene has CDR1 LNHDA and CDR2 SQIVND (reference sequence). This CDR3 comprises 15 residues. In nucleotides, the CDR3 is TGTGCCAGTACTATCACAGGGGGCCGGAAAGAGACCCAGTACTTC. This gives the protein CASTITGGRKETQYF.

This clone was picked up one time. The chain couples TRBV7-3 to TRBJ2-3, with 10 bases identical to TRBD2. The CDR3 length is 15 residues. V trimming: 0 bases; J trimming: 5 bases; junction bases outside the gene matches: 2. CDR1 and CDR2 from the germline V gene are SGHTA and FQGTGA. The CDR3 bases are TGTGCCAGCAGCTTAACTAGCGGGGGGCTAGATACGCAGTATTTT. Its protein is CASSLTSGGLDTQYF.

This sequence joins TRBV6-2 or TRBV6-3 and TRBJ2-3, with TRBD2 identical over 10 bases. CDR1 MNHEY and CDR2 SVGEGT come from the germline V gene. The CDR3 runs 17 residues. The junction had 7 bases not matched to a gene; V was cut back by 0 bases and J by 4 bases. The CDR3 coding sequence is TGTGCCAGCAGTTACTCGAGCCCTAGCGGGGGCCCAGATACGCAGTATTTT. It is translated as CASSYSSPSGGPDTQYF.

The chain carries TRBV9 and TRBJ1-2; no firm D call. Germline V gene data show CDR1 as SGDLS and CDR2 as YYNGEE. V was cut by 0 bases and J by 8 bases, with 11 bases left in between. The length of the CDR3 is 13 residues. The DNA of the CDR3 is TGTGCCAGCAGCGTAGCCCTCCGTCGGGGCTACACCTTC. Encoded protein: CASSVALRRGYTF.

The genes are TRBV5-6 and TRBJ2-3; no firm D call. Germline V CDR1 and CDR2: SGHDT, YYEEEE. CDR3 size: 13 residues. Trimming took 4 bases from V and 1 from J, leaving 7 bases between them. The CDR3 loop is CASSLGGTDTQYF. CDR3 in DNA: TGTGCCAGCAGCCTAGGAGGCACAGATACGCAGTATTTT.

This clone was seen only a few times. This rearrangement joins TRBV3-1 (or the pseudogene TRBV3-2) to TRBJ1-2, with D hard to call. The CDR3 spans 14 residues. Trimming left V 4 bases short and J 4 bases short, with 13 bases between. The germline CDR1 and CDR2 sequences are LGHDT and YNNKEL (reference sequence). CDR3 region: CASSPEVEGYGYTF. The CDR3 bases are TGTGCCAGCAGCCCAGAAGTAGAGGGCTATGGCTACACCTTC.

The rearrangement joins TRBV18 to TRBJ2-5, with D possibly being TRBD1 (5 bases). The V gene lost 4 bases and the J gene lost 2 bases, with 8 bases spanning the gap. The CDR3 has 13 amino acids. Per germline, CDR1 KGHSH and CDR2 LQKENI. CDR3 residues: CASSQGDQETQYF. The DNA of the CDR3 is TGTGCCAGCTCACAAGGGGATCAAGAGACCCAGTACTTC.

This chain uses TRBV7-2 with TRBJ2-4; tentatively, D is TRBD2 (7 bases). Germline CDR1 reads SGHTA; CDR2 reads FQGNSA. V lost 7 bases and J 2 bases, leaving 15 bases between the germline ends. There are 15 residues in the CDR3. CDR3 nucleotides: TGTGCCAGCACCCCAAGGGGGGGCTCCAAAAACATTCAGTACTTC. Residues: CASTPRGGSKNIQYF.

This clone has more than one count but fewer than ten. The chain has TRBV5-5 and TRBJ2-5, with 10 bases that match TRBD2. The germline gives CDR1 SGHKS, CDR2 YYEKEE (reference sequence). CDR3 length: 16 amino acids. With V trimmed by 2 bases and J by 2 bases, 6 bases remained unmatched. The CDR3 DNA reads TGTGCCAGCAGCTTCTCGGTAGCGGGGGGACAAGAGACCCAGTACTTC. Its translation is CASSFSVAGGQETQYF.

Here the CDR3 reads CASSLMGLVEETQYF. The CDR3 DNA sequence: TGCGCCAGCAGCTTGATGGGACTAGTGGAAGAGACCCAGTACTTC. The chain carries TRBV5-1 and TRBJ2-5, with TRBD2 matching over 8 bases. The V and J ends lost 1 base and 3 bases, in that order; junction bases with no gene match: 5. Germline CDR1 is SGHRS and CDR2 is YFSETQ. The CDR3 spans 15 residues.

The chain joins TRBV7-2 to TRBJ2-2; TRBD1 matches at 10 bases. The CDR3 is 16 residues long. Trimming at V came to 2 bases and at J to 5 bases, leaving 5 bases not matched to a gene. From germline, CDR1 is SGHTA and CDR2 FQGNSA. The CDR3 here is CASSLSPGQGTGELFF. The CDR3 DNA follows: TGTGCCAGCAGCTTATCACCGGGACAGGGGACCGGGGAGCTGTTTTTT.

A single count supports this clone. CDR3 sequence reads: CASSGLAGGLTDTQYF. CDR3 in DNA: TGCGCCAGCAGCGGACTAGCGGGGGGCCTCACAGATACGCAGTATTTT. V is TRBV4-3 and J is TRBJ2-3; 14 nucleotides agree with TRBD2. Trimming removed 5 bases from V and 2 bases from J; junction bases left unmatched: 3. The CDR3 sequence is 16 residues long. Germline CDR1 is LGHNA and CDR2 is YSLEER.

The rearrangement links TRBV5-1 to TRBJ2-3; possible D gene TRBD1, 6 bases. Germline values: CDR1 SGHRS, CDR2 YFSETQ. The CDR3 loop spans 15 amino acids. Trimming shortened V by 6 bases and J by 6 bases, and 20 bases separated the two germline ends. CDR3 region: CASTSEGVGRDTQYF. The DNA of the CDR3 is TGCGCCAGCACCTCCGAGGGGGTTGGCAGGGATACGCAGTATTTT. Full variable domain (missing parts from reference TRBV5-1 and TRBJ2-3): KAGVTQTPRYLIKTRGQQVTLSCSPISGHRSVSWYQQTPGQGLQFLFEYFSETQRNKGNFPGRFSGRQFSNSRSEMNVSTLELGDSALYLCASTSEGVGRDTQYFGPGTRLTVL.

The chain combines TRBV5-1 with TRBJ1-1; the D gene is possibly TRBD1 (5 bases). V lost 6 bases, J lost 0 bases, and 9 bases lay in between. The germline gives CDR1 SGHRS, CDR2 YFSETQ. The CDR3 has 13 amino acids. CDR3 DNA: TGCGCCAGCATGGACACTATGAACACTGAAGCTTTCTTT. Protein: CASMDTMNTEAFF.

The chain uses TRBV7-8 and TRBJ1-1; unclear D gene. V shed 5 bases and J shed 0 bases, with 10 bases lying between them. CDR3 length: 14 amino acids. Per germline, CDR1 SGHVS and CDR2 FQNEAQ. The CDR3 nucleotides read TGTGCCAGCAGCCTCCGGGAGGTGAACACTGAAGCTTTCTTT. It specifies CASSLREVNTEAFF.

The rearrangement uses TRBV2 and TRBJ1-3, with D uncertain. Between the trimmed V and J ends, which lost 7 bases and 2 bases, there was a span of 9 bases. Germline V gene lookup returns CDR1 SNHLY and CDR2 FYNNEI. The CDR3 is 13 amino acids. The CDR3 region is CASIMATGNTIYF. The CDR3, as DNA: TGTGCCAGCATAATGGCAACTGGAAACACCATATATTTT. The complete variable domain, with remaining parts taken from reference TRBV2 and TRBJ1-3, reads EPEVTQTPSHQVTQMGQEVILRCVPISNHLYFYWYRQILGQKVEFLVSFYNNEISEKSEIFDDQFSVERPDGSNFTLKIRSTKLEDSAMYFCASIMATGNTIYFGEGSWLTVV.

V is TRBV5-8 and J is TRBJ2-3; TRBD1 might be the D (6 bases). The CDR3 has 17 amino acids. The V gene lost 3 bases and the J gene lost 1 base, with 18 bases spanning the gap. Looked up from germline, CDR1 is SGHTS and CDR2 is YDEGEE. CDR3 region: CASSSRLTGLGTDTQYF. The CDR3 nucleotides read TGTGCCAGCAGCTCTCGCCTAACAGGGTTGGGCACAGATACGCAGTATTTT. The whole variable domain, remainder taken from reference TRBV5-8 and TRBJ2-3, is EAGVTQSPTHLIKTRGQQATLRCSPISGHTSVYWYQQALGLGLQFLLWYDEGEERNRGNFPPRFSGRQFPNYSSELNVNALELEDSALYLCASSSRLTGLGTDTQYFGPGTRLTVL.

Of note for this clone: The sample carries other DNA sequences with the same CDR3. The CDR3 region has the DNA TGTGCCAGCAGCCAAGAGGGCAGCTCCTACGAGCAGTACTTC. It encodes CASSQEGSSYEQYF. The rearrangement uses TRBV3-1 (or the pseudogene TRBV3-2) and TRBJ2-7; no definite D call. Between the trimmed V and J ends, which lost 0 bases and 0 bases, there was a span of 6 bases. Per germline, CDR1 LGHDT and CDR2 YNNKEL (reference sequence). This CDR3 has 14 amino acids.

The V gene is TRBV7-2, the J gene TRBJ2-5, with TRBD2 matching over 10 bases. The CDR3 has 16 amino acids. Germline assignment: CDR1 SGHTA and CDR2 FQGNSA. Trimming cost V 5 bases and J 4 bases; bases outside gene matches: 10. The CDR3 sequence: CASSLGSGGRVETQYF. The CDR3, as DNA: TGTGCCAGCAGCCTTGGTAGCGGGGGGCGCGTAGAGACCCAGTACTTC.

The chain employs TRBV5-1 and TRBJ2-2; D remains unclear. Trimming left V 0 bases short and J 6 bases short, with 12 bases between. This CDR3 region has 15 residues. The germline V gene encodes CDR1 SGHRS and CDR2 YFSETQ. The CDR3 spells CASSLALSGAGELFF. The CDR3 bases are TGCGCCAGCAGCTTGGCTTTATCCGGAGCCGGGGAGCTGTTTTTT.

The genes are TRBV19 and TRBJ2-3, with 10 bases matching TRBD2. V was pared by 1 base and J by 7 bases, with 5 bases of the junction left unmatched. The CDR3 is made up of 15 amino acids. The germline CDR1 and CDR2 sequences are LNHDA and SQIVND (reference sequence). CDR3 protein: CASSIVQAGGNTQYF. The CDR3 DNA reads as TGTGCCAGTAGTATAGTTCAAGCGGGGGGGAATACGCAGTATTTT.